This T cell receptor beta chain was obtained from a study of shared clonotypes between healthy human individuals. With 0 bases removed from V and 5 bases from J, the gap between germline ends came to 15 bases. The CDR3 runs 15 residues. Germline CDR1 and CDR2: SGHRS and YFSETQ. Only in-frame clones appear in the TCRdb table, and some are missing; sequencing was by immunoSEQ multiplex PCR. This table holds some 530,000 clones, more than 65% found once. This chain connects TRBV5-1 to TRBJ2-7; D is possibly TRBD1 (5 bases). The source of this sequence is a woman aged 40-49 years in good health. Some clones in this sample may be carry-over from other donors' samples. Sequencing was performed on PBMCs. CDR3 sequence reads: CASSLGNGPQDEQYF. The DNA for the CDR3 is TGCGCCAGCAGCTTGGGAAACGGGCCACAGGACGAGCAGTACTTC.